A single sample gave rise to the 2 T cell receptor beta chains below, sequenced in a study of T cells after yellow fever vaccination. TCRdb called the 5' RACE reads again in MiXCR, with one record for every CDR3 protein. Of about 85,000 distinct CDR3 sequences in the sample, roughly 14% were seen once. This specimen consisted of CD8+ T cells not binding an NS4B(214-222) dextramer, sorted from PBMCs, obtained about 20 days after the first yellow fever vaccination. The receptors stem from a man younger than 35 who received the YFV17D yellow fever vaccine.

The CDR3 protein is CASSQDTGEETQYF. The CDR3 DNA reads TGTGCCAGCAGCCAAGATACGGGGGAGGAGACCCAGTACTTC. This chain uses TRBV4-2 with TRBJ2-5; perhaps TRBD2 as D (6 bases). The length of the CDR3 is 14 residues. The germline V gene encodes CDR1 LGHNA and CDR2 YNFKEQ. V lost 0 bases, J lost 5 bases, and 10 bases lay in between.

This clonotype was counted only a few times. The chain combines TRBV7-2 with TRBJ2-3, with TRBD1 matching over 9 bases. V shed 6 bases, J shed 2 bases, and the junction held 9 bases outside the gene matches. In germline, CDR1 is SGHTA, CDR2 FQGNSA. This CDR3 contains 16 residues. CDR3 nucleotides: TGTGCCAGCAGTCGACCTGACAGGGGGAACACAGATACGCAGTATTTT. Its protein is CASSRPDRGNTDTQYF.